The 23 T cell receptor beta chains given below trace back to one sample, sequenced in a study of OX40 agonist ivuxolimab in advanced cancers. Assay used: immunoSEQ multiplex PCR; TCRdb lists only in-frame clones, some missing. Of 30,000 to 40,000 clones listed, over 85% are singletons. Sample: CD4+ or CD8+ T cells sorted from blood, taken in a trial of the OX40 agonist ivuxolimab. Receptors originate from an adult with an advanced solid tumor such as melanoma, head and neck, liver or kidney cancer.

The genes are TRBV6-1 and TRBJ2-2; 8 bases match TRBD1. Losses at the gene ends were 10 bases for V and 4 bases for J; bases not matched to a gene: 5. CDR1 and CDR2 from the germline V gene are MNHNS and SASEGT. The CDR3 has 13 residues. The CDR3: CAIKDRATGELFF. CDR3 coding DNA: TGTGCCATAAAGGACAGGGCCACCGGGGAGCTGTTTTTT.

This chain uses TRBV5-1 with TRBJ2-5, with no clear D. V lost 2 bases to trimming and J lost 0 bases, with 2 bases between them. There are 12 residues in the CDR3. Per the germline V gene, CDR1 is SGHRS and CDR2 is YFSETQ. CDR3 residues: CASSFDQETQYF. In nucleotides, the CDR3 is TGCGCCAGCAGCTTTGACCAAGAGACCCAGTACTTC.

In this sample, this clone turned up once. This sequence joins TRBV5-4 and TRBJ1-4, with 9 bases lining up with TRBD1. After removal of 2 bases from V and 0 bases from J, the junction contained 5 bases not matched to a gene. CDR3 length: 17 residues. Germline CDR1 and CDR2: SGHNT and YYREEE (reference sequence). The CDR3 loop is CASSLGTGYATNEKLFF. The CDR3, as DNA: TGTGCCAGCAGCTTAGGGACAGGGTACGCAACTAATGAAAAACTGTTTTTT.

This clone was observed once. The J gene is TRBJ2-1, the V gene TRBV27, with D unresolved. CDR1 and CDR2 from the germline V gene are MNHEY and SMNVEV (reference sequence). This CDR3 is 16 amino acids long. V shed 4 bases and J shed 3 bases, with 16 bases lying between them. The CDR3 sequence: CASSSPMESRYNEQFF. The DNA for the CDR3 is TGTGCCAGCAGTTCCCCAATGGAATCCCGCTACAATGAGCAGTTCTTC.

About this clone itself: A read error may produce the germline difference seen at one junction end. This sequence joins TRBV7-9 and TRBJ2-7, with D unclear. The germline gives CDR1 SEHNR, CDR2 FQNEAQ (reference sequence). The CDR3 has 13 amino acids. The CDR3 region is CASSPVGSINQDF. The DNA for the CDR3 is TGTGCCAGCTCTCCCGTGGGTAGCATCAATCAGGACTTC.

This chain links TRBV9 with TRBJ2-5; D is perhaps TRBD2 (7 bases). Germline V gives CDR1 SGDLS, CDR2 YYNGEE. The CDR3 extends over 15 amino acids. The V gene lost 1 base and the J gene lost 2 bases, with 12 bases spanning the gap. CDR3 sequence reads: CASSVRGATQETQYF. The CDR3 DNA follows: TGTGCCAGCAGCGTACGGGGGGCTACACAAGAGACCCAGTACTTC.

This sequence joins TRBV9 and TRBJ2-5; no reliable D call. This CDR3 comprises 13 residues. V dropped 2 bases and J dropped 3 bases, with 8 bases sitting between them. CDR1 SGDLS and CDR2 YYNGEE come from the germline V gene. The DNA of the CDR3 is TGTGCCAGCAGCGTTTCCCTCGAAGAGACCCAGTACTTC. It codes for CASSVSLEETQYF. Drawing the rest from reference TRBV9 and TRBJ2-5, the complete variable domain is DSGVTQTPKHLITATGQRVTLRCSPRSGDLSVYWYQQSLDQGLQFLIQYYNGEERAKGNILERFSAQQFPDLHSELNLSSLELGDSALYFCASSVSLEETQYFGPGTRLLVL.

This rearrangement joins TRBV19 to TRBJ2-6; weak D call: TRBD2 (6 bases). This CDR3 contains 16 residues. From germline, CDR1 is LNHDA and CDR2 SQIVND (reference sequence). V was pared by 3 bases and J by 1 base, with 10 bases between. The CDR3 reads CASSMGLRSGANVLTF. The CDR3 DNA sequence: TGTGCCAGTAGTATGGGACTGAGATCTGGGGCCAACGTCCTGACTTTC.

CDR3: CASSLSQLRSYEQYF. The CDR3 DNA reads as TGTGCCAGCAGCTTATCCCAGTTACGCTCCTACGAGCAGTACTTC. The chain carries TRBV13 and TRBJ2-7; D is ambiguous. The germline V gene has CDR1 PRHDT and CDR2 FYEKMQ (reference sequence). Between the trimmed V and J ends, which lost 2 bases and 0 bases, there was a span of 11 bases. This CDR3 region has 15 residues.

This clone turned up a few times. J is TRBJ2-7 and V is TRBV27; 12 bases are shared with TRBD2. V was pared by 8 bases and J by 7 bases, with 12 bases of the junction left unmatched. Germline CDR1 reads MNHEY; CDR2 reads SMNVEV (reference sequence). This CDR3 is built from 15 residues. In nucleotides, the CDR3 is TGTGCCAGCCAGCTCGGAACTAGCGGGGGGCGGGAGCAGTACTTC. It encodes CASQLGTSGGREQYF.

The rearrangement joins TRBV11-2 to TRBJ2-3; the match to TRBD1 covers 10 bases. Trimming took 8 bases from V and 3 from J; bases not matched to a gene: 2. The CDR3 spans 13 residues. Germline V gives CDR1 SGHAT, CDR2 FQNNGV. Here the CDR3 reads CASGDRGTDTQYF. The CDR3 coding sequence is TGTGCCAGCGGGGACAGGGGTACAGATACGCAGTATTTT.

This chain joins TRBV4-2 and TRBJ2-7, with D possibly matching TRBD2 (5 bases). V was pared by 4 bases and J by 7 bases, with 8 bases between. The CDR3 contains 11 residues. CDR1 is LGHNA, CDR2 YNFKEQ, per germline. The CDR3 is CASSRRGEQYF. The CDR3 nucleotides read TGTGCCAGCAGCCGCCGGGGAGAGCAGTACTTC.

The chain links TRBV11-2 to TRBJ2-7; TRBD2 matches 9 bases. CDR1 and CDR2 from the germline V gene are SGHAT and FQNNGV. Unmatched junction bases numbered 7, after V lost 5 bases and J lost 2 bases. The CDR3 is made up of 15 amino acids. CDR3 sequence reads: CASSIWTSVPYEQYF. As DNA, the CDR3 is TGTGCCAGCAGCATATGGACTAGCGTCCCCTACGAGCAGTACTTC.

A few counts support this clone. The J gene is TRBJ2-7, the V gene TRBV5-5, with 7 bases that match TRBD2. The V gene end was trimmed by 3 bases and the J gene end by 4 bases; junction bases not matched to a gene: 7. The germline CDR1 and CDR2 sequences are SGHKS and YYEKEE (reference sequence). This CDR3 comprises 14 residues. CDR3 sequence: CASSSGLGGYEQYF. The CDR3, as DNA: TGTGCCAGCAGCTCAGGACTAGGAGGGTACGAGCAGTACTTC.

CDR3 coding DNA: TGTGCCAGCAGCGTAGACAACCCCACAGATACGCAGTATTTT. Amino acid sequence: CASSVDNPTDTQYF. The chain recombines TRBV9 with TRBJ2-3; D ambiguous. Germline V gene data show CDR1 as SGDLS and CDR2 as YYNGEE. The CDR3 is 14 residues long. The ends were cut back, 0 bases at V and 2 bases at J, with 7 bases in the middle.

The chain couples TRBV29-1 to TRBJ2-3; 8 bases agree with TRBD2. CDR3 size: 14 residues. CDR1 and CDR2 (germline): SQVTM, ANQGSEA. After removal of 6 bases from V and 7 bases from J, the junction contained 12 bases not matched to a gene. DNA for the CDR3: TGCAGCGTCGCCGGGACTAGAGGTCGAAATACGCAGTATTTT. As protein: CSVAGTRGRNTQYF.

This clone was seen a few times. The chain combines TRBV4-2 with TRBJ2-7; D unclear. Germline assignment: CDR1 LGHNA and CDR2 YNFKEQ. This CDR3 has 12 residues. V shed 1 base and J shed 3 bases, with 4 bases lying between them. The CDR3 sequence is CASSQGNYEQYF. CDR3 DNA: TGTGCCAGCAGCCAAGGCAACTACGAGCAGTACTTC.

The chain combines TRBV5-1 with TRBJ2-7, with 10 bases fitting TRBD2. Unmatched junction bases numbered 17, after V lost 4 bases and J lost 1 base. CDR1 is SGHRS and CDR2 is YFSETQ in the germline V gene. This CDR3 is built from 19 residues. CDR3 loop: CASSQPDPSSGGLSYEQYF. CDR3 coding DNA: TGCGCCAGCAGCCAGCCGGACCCGTCTAGCGGGGGCCTATCCTACGAGCAGTACTTC.

The chain joins TRBV18 to TRBJ2-5; 10 bases match TRBD2. The CDR3 extends over 15 amino acids. The ends lost 2 bases at V and 2 bases at J; junction bases unmatched: 2. Germline CDR1 KGHSH, CDR2 LQKENI. CDR3 sequence reads: CASSPSTSGQETQYF. CDR3 sequence (DNA): TGTGCCAGCTCACCATCGACTAGCGGGCAAGAGACCCAGTACTTC.

V usage is TRBV6-6 and J usage is TRBJ2-7; either TRBD1 or TRBD2 may fit D (5 bases each). V lost 5 bases to trimming and J lost 0 bases, with 11 bases between them. The CDR3 is 14 residues long. CDR1 and CDR2 (germline): MNHNY, SVGAGI (reference sequence). The CDR3 DNA reads as TGTGCCAGCAGTATTACCGGGACCTCCTACGAGCAGTACTTC. It yields the protein CASSITGTSYEQYF.

V usage is TRBV19 and J usage is TRBJ2-5; no clear D gene. The CDR3 loop spans 15 amino acids. V shed 3 bases and J shed 5 bases, with 16 bases lying between them. Germline V CDR1 and CDR2: LNHDA, SQIVND (reference sequence). In DNA form, the CDR3 reads TGTGCCAGTAGTATGTCGCATTGGGGTGAGGAGACCCAGTACTTC. Protein sequence: CASSMSHWGEETQYF. The full variable domain, in which reference TRBV19 and TRBJ2-5 provide the parts outside the CDR3, is DGGITQSPKYLFRKEGQNVTLSCEQNLNHDAMYWYRQDPGQGLRLIYYSQIVNDFQKGDIAEGYSVSREKKESFPLTVTSAQKNPTAFYLCASSMSHWGEETQYFGPGTRLLVL.

CDR3 nucleotides: TGTGCCAGCAGCTTAGGGGGACAGTATGAAGCTTTCTTT. Translated, it gives CASSLGGQYEAFF. This chain links TRBV11-2 with TRBJ1-1; 7 nucleotides match TRBD1. Germline V gives CDR1 SGHAT, CDR2 FQNNGV. The CDR3 extends over 13 amino acids. The trim removed 1 base at V and 7 bases at J, leaving 3 bases unmatched.

The V call is TRBV6-1, the J call TRBJ1-6, with TRBD1 matching over 10 bases. Trimming cost V 4 bases and J 7 bases; bases outside gene matches: 10. The germline V gene has CDR1 MNHNS and CDR2 SASEGT. The CDR3 spans 17 residues. The CDR3 sequence is CASSAGTGVHSNSPLHF. As DNA, the CDR3 is TGTGCCAGCAGTGCTGGGACAGGGGTACATTCCAATTCACCCCTCCACTTT.